This TCR beta chain stems from a study of OX40 agonist ivuxolimab in advanced cancers. About the study: Past anti-PD-1, anti-PD-L1 or anti-CTLA-4 therapy was accepted, and approximately 37% had received some. Study-level findings and limits: The average count of expanded clones was higher among CD8+ T cells than among CD4+. What antigens the expanded peripheral T cells recognized was never established. Clonal expansion was seen in CD4+ and CD8+ blood T cells by week 6 at 0.1 to 3.0 mg/kg.

CDR3 length equals 17 residues. Germline CDR1 is LNHDA and CDR2 is SQIVND (reference sequence). Losses at the gene ends were 4 bases for V and 5 bases for J; bases not matched to a gene: 6. With regard to this clone: No antigen is known for it.

Using immunoSEQ multiplex PCR, the repertoire was profiled, and TCRdb retains in-frame clones only, with some absent. The sample consists of nearly 55,000 clones, roughly 91% of them appearing once. This specimen was CD4+ or CD8+ T cells sorted from blood, taken in a trial of the OX40 agonist ivuxolimab. The TCR was taken from an adult with an advanced solid tumor such as melanoma, head and neck, liver or kidney cancer. This sequence joins TRBV19 and TRBJ2-3, with TRBD2 identical over 16 bases. The DNA for the CDR3 is TGTGCCAGTAGTACGGGACTAGCGGGGGGGCATGGAGATACGCAGTATTTT. Protein sequence: CASSTGLAGGHGDTQYF.